The count of the clone carrying this TCR beta chain is one. Its antigen is as yet unknown. V shed 6 bases and J shed 6 bases, with 15 bases lying between them. This CDR3 is built from 13 residues. Per germline, CDR1 SQVTM and CDR2 ANQGSEA. Unique-molecular-identifier-tagged TCR beta cDNA libraries were used. Input populations of about 1 to 11 million T cells gave rise to around 480,000 cDNA molecules. Each CDR3 protein is one row after TCRdb ran MiXCR on the PCR reads. The sample contains roughly 800,000 distinct CDR3 sequences, roughly 58% of which appear only once. The sample belongs to a study of post-analysis software for immune sequencing data. Study-wide context: Relapsing-remitting, secondary progressive and progressive-relapsing courses of multiple sclerosis were included.

Study-wide results and limits: Compared with controls, patients had more of about 5 TRBV segments, including TRBV5-6, TRBV5-1 and TRBV20-1. Compared against controls, patients with multiple sclerosis displayed significantly lower normalized Chao1 diversity.

Material for sequencing was blood. The gene calls are TRBV29-1 and TRBJ1-5; D might be TRBD1 (6 bases). The TCR sequence derives from a girl aged 10-17 years with multiple sclerosis. DNA for the CDR3: TGCAGCGTCGCCAGGGGATTAGGTCAGCCCCAGCATTTT. Translating gives CSVARGLGQPQHF.